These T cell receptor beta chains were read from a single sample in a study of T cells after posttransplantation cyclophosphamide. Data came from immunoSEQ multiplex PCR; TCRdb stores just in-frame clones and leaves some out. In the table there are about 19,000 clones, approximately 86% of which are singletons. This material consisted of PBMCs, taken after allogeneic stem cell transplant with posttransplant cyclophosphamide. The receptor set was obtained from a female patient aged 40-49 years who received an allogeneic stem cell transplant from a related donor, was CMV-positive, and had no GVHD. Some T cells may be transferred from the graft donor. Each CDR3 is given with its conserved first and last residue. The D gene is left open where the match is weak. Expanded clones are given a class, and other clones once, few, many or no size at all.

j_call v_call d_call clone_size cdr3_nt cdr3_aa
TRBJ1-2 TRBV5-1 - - TGCGCCAGCAGTCCGGGGGACGATGGCTACACCTTC CASSPGDDGYTF
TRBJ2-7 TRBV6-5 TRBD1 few TGTGCCAGCAGTTACTCGAAGCTTCGGACAGGGTACGAGCAGTACTTC CASSYSKLRTGYEQYF
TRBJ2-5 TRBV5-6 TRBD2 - TGTGCCAGCGCCGACGTCCCCGCGGGGGAGCAGTACTTC CASADVPAGEQYF
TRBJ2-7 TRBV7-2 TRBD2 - TGTGCCAGCAGCCAGACGGGACTAGGGGCCGGGCAGTACTTC CASSQTGLGAGQYF
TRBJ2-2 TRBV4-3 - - TGCGCCAGCAGCCAAGGGCCAGGACTTTTCACCGGGGAGCTGTTTTTT CASSQGPGLFTGELFF
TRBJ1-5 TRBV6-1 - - TGTGCCAGCAGTGAAGACCCCACAATGCCCCAGCATTTT CASSEDPTMPQHF
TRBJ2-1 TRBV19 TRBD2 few TGTGCCAGCGGGACTAGCGGAAACAATGAGCAGTTCTTC CASGTSGNNEQFF
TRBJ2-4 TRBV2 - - TGTGCCAGCAGCGGCACTGCGCAGGGCATTCAGTACTTC CASSGTAQGIQYF
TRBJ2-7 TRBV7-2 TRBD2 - TGTGCCAGCAGCTCGACTAGCGGGAGTCGGAACGAGCAGTACTTC CASSSTSGSRNEQYF
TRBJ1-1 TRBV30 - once TGTGCCTGGAGTTCGAGAGTGAACACTGAAGCTTTCTTT CAWSSRVNTEAFF
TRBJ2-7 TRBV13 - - TGTGCCAGCAGCGCAGGGGGGACGGTATCCTACGAGCAGTACTTC CASSAGGTVSYEQYF
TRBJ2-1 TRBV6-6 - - TGTGCCAGCACAGGAAACTTGGGGCCCAATGAGCAGTTCTTC CASTGNLGPNEQFF
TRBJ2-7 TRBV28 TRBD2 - TGTGCCAGCTCCGGGTCGACTAGCGGAAAATGGTACGAGCAGTACTTC CASSGSTSGKWYEQYF
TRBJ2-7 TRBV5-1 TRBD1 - TGCGCCAGCAGCCCCACCGGACAGGGCAACGAGCAGTACTTC CASSPTGQGNEQYF
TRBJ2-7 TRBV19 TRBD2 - TGTGCCAGTAGTATAGCTCATGTTGTCCCCGGGACTAGCGGGGGTTACGAGCAGTACTTC CASSIAHVVPGTSGGYEQYF
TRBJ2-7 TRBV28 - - TGTGCCAGCAGTTTGGGGGGGCCTCCCTACGAGCAGTACTTC CASSLGGPPYEQYF
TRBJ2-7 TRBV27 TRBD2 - TGTGCCAGCAGAACGTCCCTTTCTAGCGGAGGCTCCTACGAGCAGTACTTC CASRTSLSSGGSYEQYF
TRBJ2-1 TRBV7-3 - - TGTGCCAGCAGCTTACTAAAACGGTTCGGTAAGCAGTTCTTC CASSLLKRFGKQFF
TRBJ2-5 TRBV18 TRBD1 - TGTGCCAGCTCACCGGACAGGGTTGTCCAAGAGACCCAGTACTTC CASSPDRVVQETQYF
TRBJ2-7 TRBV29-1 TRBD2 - TGCAGCGTTGGGTTACTAGCGGGGAGCTACGAGCAGTACTTC CSVGLLAGSYEQYF
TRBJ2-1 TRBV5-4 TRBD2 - TGTGCCAGCACCAACGGGGCTAGCGGTCACAATGAGCAGTTCTTC CASTNGASGHNEQFF
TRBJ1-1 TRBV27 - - TGTGCCAGCAGACTGACAGGGAACACTGAAGCTTTCTTT CASRLTGNTEAFF
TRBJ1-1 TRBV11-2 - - TGTGCCAGCAGCTTACAGGGCTGGGGCACTGAAGCTTTCTTT CASSLQGWGTEAFF
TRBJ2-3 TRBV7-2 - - TGTGCCAGCAGCTTGAGGCCCGTGGGCACAGATACGCAGTATTTT CASSLRPVGTDTQYF
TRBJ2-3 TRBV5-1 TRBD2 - TGCGCCAGCAGCTTGGCCCGGCAGGGAGGGTCAGATACGCAGTATTTT CASSLARQGGSDTQYF
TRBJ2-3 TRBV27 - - TGTGCCAGCAGTTCGGGACTCACAGATACGCAGTATTTT CASSSGLTDTQYF
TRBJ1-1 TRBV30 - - TGTGCCTGGAGTGTTCAACAAGGCGCTAGCGTTTTT CAWSVQQGASVF
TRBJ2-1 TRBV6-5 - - TGTGCCAGCAGCTTGTACCCCGGGGCCTACAATGAGCAGTTCTTC CASSLYPGAYNEQFF
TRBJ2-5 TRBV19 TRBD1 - TGTGCCAGTAGTCTTCAGACAGGGATGGGAGAGACCCAGTACTTC CASSLQTGMGETQYF
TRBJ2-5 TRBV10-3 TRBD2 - TGTGCCATCAGTGAGTCCCGCGGGACTAGTTTTCAAGAGACCCAGTACTTC CAISESRGTSFQETQYF
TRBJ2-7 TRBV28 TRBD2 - TGTGCCAGCTCCGTTGGGCTAGCGGGAGGACGTGTCTACGAGCAGTACTTC CASSVGLAGGRVYEQYF
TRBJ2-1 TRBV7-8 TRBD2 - TGTGCCAGCAGCTTAAATTACCCGGGACTAGCAGCAGGCAATGAGCAGTTCTTC CASSLNYPGLAAGNEQFF
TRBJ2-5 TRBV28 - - TGTGCCAGCAGTCAAGGACTACAAGAGACCCAGTACTTC CASSQGLQETQYF
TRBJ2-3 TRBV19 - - TGTGCCAGTAGTAGTGGGACACCAGGCACAGATACGCAGTATTTT CASSSGTPGTDTQYF
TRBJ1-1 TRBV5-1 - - TGCGCCAGCAGCTTGGCCGGGAACACTGAAGCTTTCTTT CASSLAGNTEAFF
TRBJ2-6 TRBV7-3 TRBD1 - TGTGCCAGCAGCTGGGGGACAGGGGGCGGTGGGGCCAACGTCCTGACTTTC CASSWGTGGGGANVLTF
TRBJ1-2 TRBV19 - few TGTGCCAGTAGTATAGGGTTCCTTTCTGGAGGGGATGGCTACACCTTC CASSIGFLSGGDGYTF
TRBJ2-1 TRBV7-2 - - TGTGCCAGCAGCCCCGGGAGGACAGGGGAGCAGTTCTTC CASSPGRTGEQFF
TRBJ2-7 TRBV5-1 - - TGCGCCAGCAGCCCATTAACAGGCTACGAGCAGTACTTC CASSPLTGYEQYF
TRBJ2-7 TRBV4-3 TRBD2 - TGCGCCAGCAGCCAAGTTCGGGGACTAGCGGGAGTGCCCTACGAGCAGTACTTC CASSQVRGLAGVPYEQYF
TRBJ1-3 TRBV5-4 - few TGTGCCAGCAGCCTCCCGGGACTCCACTCTGGAAACACCATATATTTT CASSLPGLHSGNTIYF
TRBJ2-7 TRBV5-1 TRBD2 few TGCGCCAGCAGCTTGGAGGCTAGCGGGACCTCCTACGAGCAGTACTTC CASSLEASGTSYEQYF
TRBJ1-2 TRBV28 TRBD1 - TGTGCCAGCAGTTCATCGGGACAGGGGGCATCTGGCTACACCTTC CASSSSGQGASGYTF
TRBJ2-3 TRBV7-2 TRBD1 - TGTGCCAGCAGCTTAAGGGGACAGGACTTCACAGATACGCAGTATTTT CASSLRGQDFTDTQYF
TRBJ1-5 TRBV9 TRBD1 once TGTGCCAGCGGGACAGGGTTTCAGCCCCAGCATTTT CASGTGFQPQHF